These 13 T cell receptor beta chains originate from one sample sequenced in a study of blood T cell repertoires in COVID-19 (dated by TCRdb to 2020 to 2021). The library came from the immunoSEQ multiplex PCR assay. Drawn from immuneACCESS, this table holds only the in-frame rearrangements with V and J called that TCRdb kept. Clones are partly lost; checked studies trace under half to an unresolved V gene and leave the rest unexplained. The table for this sample lists a few hundred thousand clones; about nine tenths of them were counted only once. The ten largest clones capture roughly 7% of the sample. Material: peripheral blood. The receptors here all came from a woman in her 30s with COVID-19, enrolled during active disease.

This clone was observed a single time. The chain employs TRBV27 and TRBJ2-1; no clear D gene. This CDR3 region has 13 residues. V shed 6 bases and J shed 13 bases, with 19 bases lying between them. Germline V gene lookup returns CDR1 MNHEY and CDR2 SMNVEV (reference sequence). The CDR3 DNA sequence: TGTGCCAGCAGCCCAACCCCCTTCCGAGGCCAGTTCTTC. Protein sequence: CASSPTPFRGQFF.

This clone is a singleton in its sample. This chain joins TRBV30 and TRBJ2-7; TRBD1 agrees at 8 bases. The V segment lost 0 bases and the J segment 4 bases; nucleotides outside the gene matches: 8. CDR3 length: 15 amino acids. The germline gives CDR1 GTSNPN, CDR2 SVGIG (reference sequence). The CDR3 DNA is TGTGCCTGGAGTGTAGTGGACAGGGAATCTTACGAGCAGTACTTC. Its protein is CAWSVVDRESYEQYF. Complete variable domain (other parts from reference TRBV30 and TRBJ2-7): SQTIHQWPATLVQPVGSPLSLECTVEGTSNPNLYWYRQAAGRGLQLLFYSVGIGQISSEVPQNLSASRPQDRQFILSSKKLLLSDSGFYLCAWSVVDRESYEQYFGPGTRLTVT.

This clone is a singleton in its sample. The chain links TRBV12-3 or TRBV12-4 to TRBJ1-1; D call uncertain. V lost 5 bases to trimming and J lost 6 bases, with 10 bases between them. There are 12 residues in the CDR3. The CDR3 loop reads CASSRGFSEAFF. The CDR3 DNA is TGTGCCAGCAGTCGAGGATTCTCTGAAGCTTTCTTT.

The J gene is TRBJ2-5, the V gene TRBV7-2; D is undetermined. CDR3 length equals 14 residues. Trimming pared 4 bases from V and 4 bases from J, leaving 13 bases between. Germline CDR1 is SGHTA and CDR2 is FQGNSA. CDR3 sequence: CASSSPRPGETQYF. CDR3 nucleotides: TGTGCCAGCAGCTCCCCCCGACCAGGAGAGACCCAGTACTTC.

This clone was found a few times. V is TRBV27 and J is TRBJ1-4; 11 bases line up with TRBD1. CDR1 is MNHEY and CDR2 is SMNVEV in the germline V gene (reference sequence). V shed 5 bases and J 6 bases; nucleotides not matched to a gene: 5. The CDR3 sequence is 15 residues long. The CDR3 DNA is TGTGCCAGCAGTCTTGGACAGGGGGCGGATGAAAAACTGTTTTTT. Amino acids: CASSLGQGADEKLFF.

Turning to this clone: The sample carries other DNA sequences with the same CDR3. The gene calls are TRBV24-1 and TRBJ2-3; D unclear. Trimming took off 4 bases at V and 3 bases at J, with 4 bases between the two ends. This CDR3 is built from 12 residues. Germline V gene sequence: CDR1 KGHDR, CDR2 SFDVKD. The CDR3 region is CATSDSTDTQYF. CDR3 sequence (DNA): TGTGCCACCAGTGACTCTACAGATACGCAGTATTTT.

The rearrangement uses TRBV21-1 and TRBJ1-3; the D call in the table, TRBD1, was not verified against the DNA. TRBV21-1 is termed a pseudogene. The CDR3 contains 17 residues. CDR3 region: CASSKGRQAYSGNTIYF. CDR3 in DNA: TGTGCCAGCAGCAAAGGCCGACAGGCTTACTCTGGAAACACCATATATTTT.

The CDR3 DNA is TGCAGCGTTGAACGGAGGGGAAACATTCAGTACTTC. It yields the protein CSVERRGNIQYF. The genes are TRBV29-1 and TRBJ2-4; possible D gene TRBD2, 6 bases. Trimming cost V 2 bases and J 6 bases, with 8 bases left between them. This CDR3 contains 12 residues. Per germline, CDR1 SQVTM and CDR2 ANQGSEA. The full variable domain, in which reference TRBV29-1 and TRBJ2-4 provide the parts outside the CDR3, is SAVISQKPSRDICQRGTSLTIQCQVDSQVTMMFWYRQQPGQSLTLIATANQGSEATYESGFVIDKFPISRPNLTFSTLTVSNMSPEDSSIYLCSVERRGNIQYFGAGTRLSVL.

The chain employs TRBV6-1 and TRBJ2-7; tentatively, D is TRBD2 (5 bases). Looked up from germline, CDR1 is MNHNS and CDR2 is SASEGT. The CDR3 extends over 14 amino acids. The V end lost 2 bases, the J end lost 1 base, and 9 bases lay between the germline ends. CDR3 sequence: CASSESGLSYEQYF. CDR3 DNA: TGTGCCAGCAGTGAAAGCGGACTTTCCTACGAGCAGTACTTC.

V is TRBV12-3 or TRBV12-4 and J is TRBJ1-5; D is undetermined. V was trimmed by 6 bases and J by 5 bases, leaving 11 bases between them. This CDR3 is built from 13 residues. CDR3 loop: CASSLEGYQPQHF. In DNA, the CDR3 is TGTGCCAGCAGCCTAGAAGGATATCAGCCCCAGCATTTT.

The chain links TRBV6-2 or TRBV6-3 to TRBJ1-5; 9 bases map to TRBD1. Looked up from germline, CDR1 is MNHEY and CDR2 is SVGEGT. This CDR3 is built from 14 residues. V trimming: 4 bases; J trimming: 6 bases; junction bases outside the gene matches: 4. The CDR3 sequence: CASSLQGAPQPQHF. The DNA for the CDR3 is TGTGCCAGCAGTTTACAGGGGGCCCCTCAGCCCCAGCATTTT.

This clone has only one observation. The V call is TRBV4-1, the J call TRBJ2-1; 7 bases fit TRBD1. Germline trimming cut 6 bases from V and 6 bases from J; bases unmatched to any gene: 2. Germline V gives CDR1 MGHRA, CDR2 YSYEKL. CDR3 length: 12 residues. The CDR3 here is CASSHRGNEQFF. CDR3 sequence (DNA): TGCGCCAGCAGTCACAGGGGCAATGAGCAGTTCTTC.

The chain combines TRBV10-1 with TRBJ2-1; TRBD2 aligns across 13 bases. The CDR3 is 16 residues long. Germline V gene sequence: CDR1 WNHNN, CDR2 SYGVQD (reference sequence). With 6 bases clipped from V and 7 bases from J, the junction kept 9 bases outside the gene matches. The CDR3 sequence: CASSADGLAGVNEQFF. The CDR3 DNA reads TGCGCCAGCAGCGCCGACGGACTAGCGGGAGTTAATGAGCAGTTCTTC.